The 15 T cell receptor beta chains below were found in one sample sequenced in a study of tumor and adjacent non-tumor tissue in lung cancer. The library came from three nested PCR rounds adapted from ARM-PCR protocols. TCRdb passed the multiplex PCR reads through MiXCR, listing each CDR3 protein once. Of about 68,000 distinct CDR3 sequences detected, about three fifths appear once; the ten largest clones hold roughly a fifth. No cell sorting was done before RNA was extracted from the tissue. The material sequenced was lung tumor tissue. All receptors come from a man aged 50 or older with non-small cell lung cancer.

This clonotype was counted between two and nine times. The chain has TRBV5-1 and TRBJ1-2; D perhaps matches TRBD1 (5 bases). V lost 0 bases, J lost 4 bases, and 10 bases lay in between. Germline-derived CDR1 and CDR2 are SGHRS and YFSETQ. This CDR3 spans 14 amino acids. The CDR3 is CASSLDETAYGYTF. In DNA form, the CDR3 reads TGCGCCAGCAGCTTGGACGAGACAGCCTATGGCTACACCTTC. Full variable domain (missing parts from reference TRBV5-1 and TRBJ1-2): KAGVTQTPRYLIKTRGQQVTLSCSPISGHRSVSWYQQTPGQGLQFLFEYFSETQRNKGNFPGRFSGRQFSNSRSEMNVSTLELGDSALYLCASSLDETAYGYTFGSGTRLTVV.

In this sample, this clonotype turned up a few times. One base away lies a much larger clone, so this may be a sequencing read error. V and J are TRBV10-3 and TRBJ2-7; 12 bases are shared with TRBD1. The CDR3 has 15 amino acids. CDR1 is ENHRY and CDR2 is SYGVKD in the germline V gene. This CDR3 is CAIGETGTGGDEQYF. Here the CDR3 DNA reads TGTGCCATCGGTGAGACGGGGACAGGGGGCGACGAGCAGTACTTC.

Note on this clonotype: A much larger clone differs from this one at a single base, so this may be a read error. V gene TRBV30 combines with J gene TRBJ2-1; D possibly matches TRBD1 or TRBD2 (6 bases each). Trimming removed 3 bases at V and 6 bases at J, with 18 bases between. The CDR3 runs 15 residues. CDR1 GTSNPN and CDR2 SVGIG come from the germline V gene (reference sequence). The CDR3 spells CAWRTGAVPRNEQFF. CDR3 nucleotide sequence: TGTGCCTGGAGGACGGGGGCGGTACCACGCAATGAGCAGTTCTTC.

The rearrangement links TRBV20-1 to TRBJ2-1; D may be TRBD1 (5 bases). The CDR3 sequence is 14 residues long. Germline assignment: CDR1 DFQATT and CDR2 SNEGSKA (reference sequence). The V gene lost 6 bases and the J gene lost 5 bases, with 17 bases spanning the gap. This CDR3 reads CSAMDLGEDNEQFF. CDR3 coding DNA: TGCAGTGCGATGGATTTAGGGGAAGACAATGAGCAGTTCTTC.

On this clonotype itself: Given the absence of the conserved phenylalanine or tryptophan at the CDR3 end, a read error is likely. The chain carries TRBV6-2 or TRBV6-3 and TRBJ1-1; possibly TRBD1 for D (5 bases). This CDR3 region has 12 residues. V dropped 9 bases and J dropped 4 bases, with 12 bases sitting between them. In germline, CDR1 is MNHEY, CDR2 SVGEGT. This CDR3 is CASRTRGTEAFY. The CDR3 bases are TGTGCCAGTAGAACAAGGGGCACTGAAGCTTTCTAT.

The chain uses TRBV5-5 and TRBJ2-2, with TRBD2 as a possible D gene (5 bases). The CDR3 has 14 amino acids. From germline, CDR1 is SGHKS and CDR2 YYEKEE (reference sequence). Trimming stripped 6 bases from V and 3 bases from J, with 12 bases between. The CDR3 nucleotides read TGTGCCAGCACTTTTCTTAGCGACACCGGGGAGCTGTTTTTT. Translated, it gives CASTFLSDTGELFF.

Of note for this clonotype: This could be a read error, since a much larger clone is one nucleotide away. The chain is built from TRBV12-3 or TRBV12-4 and TRBJ1-1; D gene ambiguous. This CDR3 spans 14 amino acids. The CDR3 nucleotides read TGTGTCAGCAGTTTTGGGAACATGAACACTGAAGCTTTCTTT. Its translation: CVSSFGNMNTEAFF.

This clonotype was seen repeatedly, ten times or more. The chain is built from TRBV4-1 and TRBJ1-5, with D unclear. Looked up from germline, CDR1 is MGHRA and CDR2 is YSYEKL. The CDR3 totals 15 residues. V lost 2 bases and J 0 bases, leaving 8 bases between the germline ends. CDR3 nucleotides: TGCGCCAGCAGCCAACAGAGTTATAGCAATCAGCCCCAGCATTTT. Its protein is CASSQQSYSNQPQHF.

The genes are TRBV28 and TRBJ2-3; D unresolved. Germline V gene sequence: CDR1 MDHEN, CDR2 SYDVKM. The V and J ends lost 0 bases and 7 bases respectively, with 20 bases between them. This CDR3 comprises 17 residues. CDR3 region: CASSLWALGIGRHTQYF. CDR3 coding DNA: TGTGCCAGCAGTTTATGGGCCTTGGGAATAGGGCGCCATACGCAGTATTTT.

This clonotype was detected a few times. A single base separates this from a much larger clone, so it may be a read error. This rearrangement joins TRBV28 to TRBJ2-7, with TRBD1 matching over 11 bases. The CDR3 covers 15 residues. Looked up from germline, CDR1 is MDHEN and CDR2 is SYDVKM. The CDR3 DNA reads TGTGCCAGCAGTTTTACCGGGACAGGGGGTGGCGAGCTGTACTTC. It specifies CASSFTGTGGGELYF.

Ten or more counts support this clonotype. The chain joins TRBV5-4 to TRBJ2-2; TRBD2 matches 8 bases. Germline V gene lookup returns CDR1 SGHNT and CDR2 YYREEE (reference sequence). The CDR3 length is 18 residues. Trimming removed 3 bases from V and 5 bases from J; junction bases left unmatched: 15. The CDR3 DNA reads as TGTGCCAGCAGCTCCCGGAGCGGGGGCCTTGCGGGAACCGGGGAGCTGTTTTTT. The encoded protein is CASSSRSGGLAGTGELFF.

With regard to this clonotype: Just one base apart from a much larger clone, this may be a read error. This sequence joins TRBV6-6 and TRBJ2-5; D might be TRBD1 (5 bases). The CDR3 is 14 residues long. V lost 2 bases, J lost 5 bases, and 12 bases lay in between. Germline CDR1 and CDR2: MNHNY and SVGAGI (reference sequence). Written as DNA, the CDR3 is TGTGCCAGCAGTTACGTACAGGCGGATGAGACCCAGTACTTC. As protein: CASSYVQADETQYF.

The chain has TRBV4-2 and TRBJ2-1; 15 nucleotides line up with TRBD2. The CDR3 has 16 residues. Per the germline V gene, CDR1 is LGHNA and CDR2 is YNFKEQ. The V and J ends lost 0 bases and 16 bases, in that order; junction bases with no gene match: 10. As DNA, the CDR3 is TGTGCCAGCAGCCAAGATGGGACTAGCGGGAGGAATGAGTATTTCTTC. It codes for CASSQDGTSGRNEYFF.

Comments on this clonotype: A much larger clone differs from this one at a single base, so this may be a read error. This chain links TRBV6-2 or TRBV6-3 with TRBJ2-5; 16 bases fit TRBD2. Per the germline V gene, CDR1 is MNHEY and CDR2 is SVGEGT. The CDR3 covers 19 residues. CDR3 amino acids: CASSYGYGTSGRARETEYF. CDR3 bases: TGTGCCAGCAGTTACGGCTATGGGACTAGCGGGAGGGCCCGAGAGACCGAGTACTTC.

As regards this clonotype: A junction boundary mismatches the germline segment, possibly from a read error. The rearrangement joins TRBV11-1 to TRBJ2-5; D is perhaps TRBD1 (6 bases). The CDR3 extends over 14 amino acids. Germline loops: CDR1 SGHAT, CDR2 FQDESV (reference sequence). CDR3 bases: TGTGCCAGCAGCTCGACAGGAAATCAAGAGACCCACTATTTC. This sequence encodes CASSSTGNQETHYF.